The 26 T cell receptor beta chains listed next were all sequenced from one sample in a study of blood T cell repertoires in COVID-19. The table came from immunoSEQ multiplex PCR; TCRdb's copy has only in-frame clones and leaves some out. The profile shows about 110,000 clones, approximately 90% of them singletons. Sequences were obtained from peripheral blood. These receptors came from a woman in her forties or fifties with acute or convalescent COVID-19.

V is TRBV18 and J is TRBJ2-2, with D possibly matching TRBD2 (6 bases). The CDR3 length is 17 residues. In germline, CDR1 is KGHSH, CDR2 LQKENI. Deletions cut 4 bases from V and 2 bases from J, with 17 bases between. Written as DNA, the CDR3 is TGTGCCAGCTCACTACAAATTACGGGACTTAACACCGGGGAGCTGTTTTTT. It specifies CASSLQITGLNTGELFF.

The chain has TRBV5-8 and TRBJ1-2; weak D call: TRBD1 (6 bases). In germline, CDR1 is SGHTS, CDR2 YDEGEE. The CDR3 has 14 amino acids. Trimming took off 1 base at V and 8 bases at J, with 15 bases between the two ends. Here the CDR3 DNA reads TGTGCCAGCAGCTTGTACTCCCCCGGGACAGGCTACACCTTC. It encodes CASSLYSPGTGYTF.

V gene TRBV12-2 combines with J gene TRBJ1-1; no DNA check was done on the table's D call, TRBD1. TRBV12-2 is flagged as a pseudogene. This CDR3 has 17 amino acids. CDR3 region: CASRPTTGPAERCKAFF. CDR3 DNA: TGTGCAAGTCGCCCCACGACAGGGCCGGCTGAACGTTGCAAAGCTTTCTTT.

This sequence joins TRBV7-9 and TRBJ2-7; TRBD1 agrees at 10 bases. V trimming: 0 bases; J trimming: 12 bases; junction bases outside the gene matches: 8. Germline-derived CDR1 and CDR2 are SEHNR and FQNEAQ (reference sequence). The CDR3 contains 14 residues. CDR3 loop: CASSLAQDRGSMYF. The CDR3 DNA reads as TGTGCCAGCAGCTTAGCCCAGGACAGGGGGTCCATGTACTTC. Full variable domain (missing parts from reference TRBV7-9 and TRBJ2-7): DTGVSQNPRHKITKRGQNVTFRCDPISEHNRLYWYRQTLGQGPEFLTYFQNEAQLEKSRLLSDRFSAERPKGSFSTLEIQRTEQGDSAMYLCASSLAQDRGSMYFGPGTRLTVT.

V is TRBV4-2 and J is TRBJ1-5, with D possibly matching TRBD1 (6 bases). CDR3 length equals 15 residues. Trimming shortened V by 5 bases and J by 7 bases, and 18 bases separated the two germline ends. From germline, CDR1 is LGHNA and CDR2 YNFKEQ. This CDR3 reads CASSTHSQGVQPQHF. The CDR3, as DNA: TGTGCCAGCAGCACCCACTCACAGGGAGTCCAGCCCCAGCATTTT.

The chain recombines TRBV7-2 with TRBJ1-1, with D hard to call. Trimming removed 4 bases from V and 6 bases from J, with 12 bases in between. CDR1 SGHTA and CDR2 FQGNSA come from the germline V gene. The CDR3 runs to 13 residues. The chain's CDR3 is CASSSTRLAEAFF. As DNA, the CDR3 is TGTGCCAGCAGCTCCACGCGTTTGGCTGAAGCTTTCTTT. Looking up the rest from reference TRBV7-2 and TRBJ1-1 gives the full variable domain: GAGVSQSPSNKVTEKGKDVELRCDPISGHTALYWYRQSLGQGLEFLIYFQGNSAPDKSGLPSDRFSAERTGGSVSTLTIQRTQQEDSAVYLCASSSTRLAEAFFGQGTRLTVV.

This rearrangement joins TRBV5-1 to TRBJ2-7; 9 bases line up with TRBD2. The CDR3 runs 15 residues. The V and J ends lost 3 bases and 3 bases, in that order; junction bases with no gene match: 7. CDR1 SGHRS and CDR2 YFSETQ come from the germline V gene. This CDR3 reads CASSYSSGNVYEQYF. CDR3 DNA: TGCGCCAGCAGCTACTCTAGCGGGAACGTCTACGAGCAGTACTTC.

This rearrangement joins TRBV5-1 to TRBJ2-6; 10 nucleotides match TRBD1. The CDR3 has 20 residues. The V segment lost 1 base and the J segment 0 bases; nucleotides outside the gene matches: 10. The V gene's germline CDR1 is SGHRS and CDR2 YFSETQ. Written as DNA, the CDR3 is TGCGCCAGCAGCTTGACCTCCGGGACAGGGGTTTTCTCTGGGGCCAACGTCCTGACTTTC. Translation gives CASSLTSGTGVFSGANVLTF.

The chain has TRBV12-3 or TRBV12-4 and TRBJ2-5, with 7 bases matching TRBD2. Losses at the gene ends were 6 bases for V and 5 bases for J; bases not matched to a gene: 6. This CDR3 has 13 amino acids. The CDR3, as DNA: TGTGCCAGCAGCCGGACTAGTCCCGAGACCCAGTACTTC. This translates into CASSRTSPETQYF.

The rearrangement uses TRBV18 and TRBJ1-3; TRBD1 might be the D (6 bases). V was pared by 3 bases and J by 3 bases, with 18 bases between. The CDR3 sequence is 17 residues long. Germline CDR1 KGHSH, CDR2 LQKENI. CDR3 nucleotide sequence: TGTGCCAGCTCACCTCAGCCCCCGGACAGTCTTGGAAACACCATATATTTT. It encodes CASSPQPPDSLGNTIYF. Full variable domain (missing parts from reference TRBV18 and TRBJ1-3): NAGVMQNPRHLVRRRGQEARLRCSPMKGHSHVYWYRQLPEEGLKFMVYLQKENIIDESGMPKERFSAEFPKEGPSILRIQQVVRGDSAAYFCASSPQPPDSLGNTIYFGEGSWLTVV.

The chain has TRBV28 and TRBJ1-2, with no clear D. Trimming took 6 bases from V and 7 from J, leaving 6 bases between them. Looked up from germline, CDR1 is MDHEN and CDR2 is SYDVKM. CDR3 length equals 10 residues. This CDR3 is CASREGGYTF. The CDR3 nucleotides read TGTGCCAGCAGGGAGGGTGGCTACACCTTC.

This clone was seen a single time. The V and J genes are TRBV12-3 or TRBV12-4 and TRBJ1-2; D not resolved. V was clipped by 3 bases and J by 4 bases, with 9 bases between them. The CDR3 totals 13 residues. CDR3 bases: TGTGCCAGCAGTTTTAAAGGCGGCTATGGCTACACCTTC. It translates to CASSFKGGYGYTF.

The chain has TRBV30 and TRBJ2-7, with D unresolved. Trimming took off 1 base at V and 5 bases at J, with 12 bases between the two ends. The germline V gene encodes CDR1 GTSNPN and CDR2 SVGIG (reference sequence). The CDR3 is 13 amino acids. DNA for the CDR3: TGTGCCTGGAGTGAGAGGCCCGGCGACGAGCAGTACTTC. Translating gives CAWSERPGDEQYF.

The chain recombines TRBV15 with TRBJ2-1; perhaps TRBD1 as D (6 bases). This CDR3 region has 16 residues. Between the trimmed V and J ends, which lost 3 bases and 2 bases, there was a span of 14 bases. CDR1 and CDR2 (germline): LNHNV, YYDKDF (reference sequence). The CDR3 sequence is CATSSGTGTTYNEQFF. CDR3 nucleotides: TGTGCCACCAGCAGCGGAACAGGGACGACCTACAATGAGCAGTTCTTC.

V usage is TRBV15 and J usage is TRBJ2-7; D call uncertain. Trimming removed 2 bases at V and 1 base at J, with 12 bases between. CDR3 length: 15 residues. The germline gives CDR1 LNHNV, CDR2 YYDKDF (reference sequence). CDR3 residues: CATSRKAGWSYEQYF. DNA of the CDR3: TGTGCCACCAGCAGAAAAGCAGGTTGGTCCTACGAGCAGTACTTC.

The chain uses TRBV11-2 and TRBJ2-1, with TRBD2 identical over 14 bases. The V gene end was trimmed by 6 bases and the J gene end by 7 bases; junction bases not matched to a gene: 8. Germline CDR1 SGHAT, CDR2 FQNNGV. The CDR3 has 16 residues. The CDR3 bases are TGTGCCAGCAGGCCGGGACTAGCGGGAGTGTCTAATGAGCAGTTCTTC. This codes for CASRPGLAGVSNEQFF.

This rearrangement joins TRBV2 to TRBJ2-1, with a possible D match to TRBD2 (6 bases). V lost 0 bases and J lost 4, with 16 bases in between. The CDR3 totals 17 residues. Germline CDR1 is SNHLY and CDR2 is FYNNEI. Here the CDR3 DNA reads TGTGCCAGCAGTGAAGCGAGAGCGGCTAGCGAATACAATGAGCAGTTCTTC. Translation: CASSEARAASEYNEQFF.

The chain combines TRBV3-1 (or the pseudogene TRBV3-2) with TRBJ2-5; possibly TRBD2 for D (6 bases). This CDR3 is built from 16 residues. Germline CDR1 reads LGHDT; CDR2 reads YNNKEL (reference sequence). Deletions cut 0 bases from V and 9 bases from J, with 20 bases between. The CDR3 region is CASSQEEGRPGLPQYF. The CDR3 DNA reads TGTGCCAGCAGCCAAGAGGAGGGGCGTCCGGGTTTACCCCAGTACTTC.

The chain couples TRBV29-1 to TRBJ2-3, with TRBD1 matching over 10 bases. Germline CDR1 SQVTM, CDR2 ANQGSEA. The trim removed 2 bases at V and 4 bases at J, leaving 3 bases unmatched. The length of the CDR3 is 14 residues. The CDR3, as DNA: TGCAGCGTTGAAAGGACAGGGGGAGCAGATACGCAGTATTTT. This codes for CSVERTGGADTQYF.

This chain links TRBV5-1 with TRBJ2-5; D remains ambiguous. The germline gives CDR1 SGHRS, CDR2 YFSETQ. V was trimmed by 0 bases and J by 0 bases, leaving 9 bases between them. The CDR3 length is 15 residues. CDR3 in DNA: TGCGCCAGCAGCTTGGTTCCTCAGGACCAAGAGACCCAGTACTTC. Translation gives CASSLVPQDQETQYF.

This chain links TRBV11-2 with TRBJ2-1; D perhaps matches TRBD2 (5 bases). CDR1 SGHAT and CDR2 FQNNGV come from the germline V gene. The CDR3 length is 15 residues. V lost 2 bases and J 5 bases, leaving 13 bases between the germline ends. The DNA of the CDR3 is TGTGCCAGCAGCTTATATTCAGTGGGAGACAATGAGCAGTTCTTC. It encodes CASSLYSVGDNEQFF.

V usage is TRBV5-4 and J usage is TRBJ1-2, with 9 positions matching TRBD1. Germline trimming cut 0 bases from V and 3 bases from J; bases unmatched to any gene: 0. Germline CDR1 is SGHNT and CDR2 is YYREEE (reference sequence). The length of the CDR3 is 14 residues. CDR3 protein: CASSLGTGDYGYTF. The DNA of the CDR3 is TGTGCCAGCAGCTTGGGGACAGGGGACTATGGCTACACCTTC. The full variable domain, in which reference TRBV5-4 and TRBJ1-2 provide the parts outside the CDR3, is ETGVTQSPTHLIKTRGQQVTLRCSSQSGHNTVSWYQQALGQGPQFIFQYYREEENGRGNFPPRFSGLQFPNYSSELNVNALELDDSALYLCASSLGTGDYGYTFGSGTRLTVV.

This chain connects TRBV7-2 to TRBJ2-7, with TRBD2 matching over 9 bases. Trimming took 4 bases from V and 3 from J; bases not matched to a gene: 7. The length of the CDR3 is 15 residues. Germline V CDR1 and CDR2: SGHTA, FQGNSA. The DNA for the CDR3 is TGTGCCAGCAGCTCCGGGCTAGCGGGGCGCTACGAGCAGTACTTC. Protein sequence: CASSSGLAGRYEQYF.

The chain employs TRBV11-3 and TRBJ2-2; 8 bases match TRBD2. Germline lookup yields CDR1 SGHNT and CDR2 YENEEA. V lost 4 bases and J lost 3; bases outside the gene matches: 4. This CDR3 region has 15 residues. The CDR3 loop is CASSYGLADTGELFF. The CDR3 DNA reads TGTGCCAGCAGCTATGGACTAGCTGACACCGGGGAGCTGTTTTTT.

The chain uses TRBV5-1 and TRBJ2-7; TRBD2 aligns across 10 bases. Germline V gene sequence: CDR1 SGHRS, CDR2 YFSETQ. Losses at the gene ends were 3 bases for V and 0 bases for J; bases not matched to a gene: 6. The CDR3 sequence is 16 residues long. This chain's CDR3 is CASSWTLAGLSYEQYF. As DNA, the CDR3 is TGCGCCAGCAGCTGGACACTAGCGGGGCTCTCCTACGAGCAGTACTTC. The entire variable domain, with the rest obtained from reference TRBV5-1 and TRBJ2-7, is as follows: KAGVTQTPRYLIKTRGQQVTLSCSPISGHRSVSWYQQTPGQGLQFLFEYFSETQRNKGNFPGRFSGRQFSNSRSEMNVSTLELGDSALYLCASSWTLAGLSYEQYFGPGTRLTVT.

The rearrangement joins TRBV30 to TRBJ1-1; a weak D match, TRBD1 (6 bases). CDR3 length: 14 residues. Germline assignment: CDR1 GTSNPN and CDR2 SVGIG (reference sequence). With 1 base removed from V and 0 bases from J, the gap between germline ends came to 9 bases. The CDR3 nucleotides are TGTGCCTGGAGTGGCGGACAGCTGAACACTGAAGCTTTCTTT. It specifies CAWSGGQLNTEAFF.